In its sample, the clone carrying this T cell receptor beta chain was seen a few times. TCRdb independently ran MiXCR on the RT-PCR reads; one entry per CDR3 protein. The sample has approximately 720,000 distinct CDR3 sequences, 12% to 15% seen once. Germline V gene lookup returns CDR1 LGHNA and CDR2 YNFKEQ. The CDR3 spans 13 residues. V was pared by 3 bases and J by 3 bases, with 8 bases between. This TCR was recovered from a female donor in good health, serving as a healthy control. The gene calls are TRBV4-2 and TRBJ1-2; no firm D call. The sequenced material came from memory CD4+ T cells from blood. The chain's CDR3 is CASSHPTDYGYTF. CDR3 DNA sequence: TGTGCCAGCAGCCACCCGACCGACTATGGCTACACCTTC.